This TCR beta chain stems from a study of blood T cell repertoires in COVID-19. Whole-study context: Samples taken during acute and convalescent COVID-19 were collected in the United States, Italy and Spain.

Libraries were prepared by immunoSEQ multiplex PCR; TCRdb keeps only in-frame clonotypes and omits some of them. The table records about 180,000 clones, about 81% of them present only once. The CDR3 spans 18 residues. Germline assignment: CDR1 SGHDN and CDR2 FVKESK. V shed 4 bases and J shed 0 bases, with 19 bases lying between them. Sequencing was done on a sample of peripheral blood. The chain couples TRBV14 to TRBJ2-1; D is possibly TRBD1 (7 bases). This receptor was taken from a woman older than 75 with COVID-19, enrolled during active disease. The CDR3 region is CASSPRRGLGSSYNEQFF. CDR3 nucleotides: TGTGCCAGCAGCCCCCGGAGGGGGCTGGGTAGCTCCTACAATGAGCAGTTCTTC.